The T cell receptor (beta chain) under discussion was sequenced for a study of CD8 T cells in ankylosing spondylitis. TCRdb recomputed calls from the 5' RACE reads with MiXCR, one row per CDR3 protein. The sample includes approximately 300,000 distinct CDR3 sequences, less than 25% of them seen just once. The germline gives CDR1 MNHEY, CDR2 SVGAGI. Trimming removed 2 bases from V and 4 bases from J; junction bases left unmatched: 16. The CDR3 runs to 18 residues. The receptor was isolated from a female donor with ankylosing spondylitis or in good health (not recorded which). The sequenced sample consisted of blood, either unsorted or a sorted T cell fraction (not recorded which). The V and J genes are TRBV6-5 and TRBJ2-7; 8 bases map to TRBD2. DNA for the CDR3: TGTGCCAGCAGTTACGGACGCCCCCCCAGCGGGAGTCGGTACGAGCAGTACTTC. Translating it yields CASSYGRPPSGSRYEQYF.